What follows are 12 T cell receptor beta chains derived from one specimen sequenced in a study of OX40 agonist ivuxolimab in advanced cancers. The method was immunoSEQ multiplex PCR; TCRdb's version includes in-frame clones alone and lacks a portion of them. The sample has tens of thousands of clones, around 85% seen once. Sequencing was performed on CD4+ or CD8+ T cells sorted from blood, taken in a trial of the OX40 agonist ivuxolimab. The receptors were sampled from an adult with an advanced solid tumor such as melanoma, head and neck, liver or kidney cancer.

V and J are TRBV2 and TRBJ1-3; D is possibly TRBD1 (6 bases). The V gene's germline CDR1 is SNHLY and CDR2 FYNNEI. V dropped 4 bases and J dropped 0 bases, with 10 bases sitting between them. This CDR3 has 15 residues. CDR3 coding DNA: TGTGCCAGCAGTGGCGGACAGCTCTCTGGAAACACCATATATTTT. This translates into CASSGGQLSGNTIYF.

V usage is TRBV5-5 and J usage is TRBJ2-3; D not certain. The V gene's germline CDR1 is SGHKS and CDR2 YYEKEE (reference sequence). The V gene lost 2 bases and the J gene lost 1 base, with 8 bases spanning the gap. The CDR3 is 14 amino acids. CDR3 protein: CASSFEVGTDTQYF. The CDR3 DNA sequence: TGTGCCAGCAGCTTCGAGGTGGGCACAGATACGCAGTATTTT.

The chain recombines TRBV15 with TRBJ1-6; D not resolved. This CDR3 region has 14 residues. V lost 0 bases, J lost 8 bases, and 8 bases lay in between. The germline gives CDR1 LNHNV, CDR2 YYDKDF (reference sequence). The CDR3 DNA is TGTGCCACCAGCAGAGATCGAGTGGATTCACCCCTCCACTTT. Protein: CATSRDRVDSPLHF. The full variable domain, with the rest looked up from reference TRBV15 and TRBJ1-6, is DAMVIQNPRYQVTQFGKPVTLSCSQTLNHNVMYWYQQKSSQAPKLLFHYYDKDFNNEADTPDNFQSRRPNTSFCFLDIRSPGLGDTAMYLCATSRDRVDSPLHFGNGTRLTVT.

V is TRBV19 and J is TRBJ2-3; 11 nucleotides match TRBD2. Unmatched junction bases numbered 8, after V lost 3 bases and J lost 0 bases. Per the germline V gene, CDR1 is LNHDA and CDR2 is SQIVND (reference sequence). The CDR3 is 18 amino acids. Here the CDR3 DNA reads TGTGCCAGTAGTATGAAACTTGGGACTAGCGGAAGCACAGATACGCAGTATTTT. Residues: CASSMKLGTSGSTDTQYF.

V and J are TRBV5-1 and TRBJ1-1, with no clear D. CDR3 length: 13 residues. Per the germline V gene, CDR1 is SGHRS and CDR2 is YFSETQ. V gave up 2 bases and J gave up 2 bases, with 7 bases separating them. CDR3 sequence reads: CASSFQANTEAFF. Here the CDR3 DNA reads TGCGCCAGCAGCTTTCAAGCTAACACTGAAGCTTTCTTT.

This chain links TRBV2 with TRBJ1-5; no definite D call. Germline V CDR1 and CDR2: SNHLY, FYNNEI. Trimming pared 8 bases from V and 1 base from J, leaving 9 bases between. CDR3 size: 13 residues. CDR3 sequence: CASRLRSNQPQHF. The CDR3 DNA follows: TGTGCCAGCCGATTGAGGAGCAATCAGCCCCAGCATTTT. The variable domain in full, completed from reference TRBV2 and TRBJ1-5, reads EPEVTQTPSHQVTQMGQEVILRCVPISNHLYFYWYRQILGQKVEFLVSFYNNEISEKSEIFDDQFSVERPDGSNFTLKIRSTKLEDSAMYFCASRLRSNQPQHFGDGTRLSIL.

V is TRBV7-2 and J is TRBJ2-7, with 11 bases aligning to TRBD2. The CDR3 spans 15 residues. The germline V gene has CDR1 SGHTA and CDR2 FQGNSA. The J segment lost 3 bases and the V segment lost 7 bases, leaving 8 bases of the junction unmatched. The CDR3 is CASIPGTSGFYEQYF. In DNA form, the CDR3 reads TGTGCCAGCATCCCCGGGACTAGCGGCTTCTACGAGCAGTACTTC. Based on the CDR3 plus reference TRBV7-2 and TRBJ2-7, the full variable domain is GAGVSQSPSNKVTEKGKDVELRCDPISGHTALYWYRQSLGQGLEFLIYFQGNSAPDKSGLPSDRFSAERTGGSVSTLTIQRTQQEDSAVYLCASIPGTSGFYEQYFGPGTRLTVT.

CDR3 in amino acids: CASSLAGQTILYEQYF. The CDR3 DNA is TGTGCCAGCAGCTTGGCCGGACAGACCATCCTCTACGAGCAGTACTTC. The chain combines TRBV5-6 with TRBJ2-7, with D perhaps TRBD1 (6 bases). V shed 0 bases and J shed 3 bases, with 16 bases lying between them. Germline CDR1 and CDR2: SGHDT and YYEEEE. The CDR3 has 16 amino acids.

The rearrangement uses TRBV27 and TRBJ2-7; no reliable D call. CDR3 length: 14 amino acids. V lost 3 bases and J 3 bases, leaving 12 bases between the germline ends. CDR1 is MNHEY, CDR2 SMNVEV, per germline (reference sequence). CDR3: CASSLGSRLYEQYF. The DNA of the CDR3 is TGTGCCAGCAGTTTGGGTTCCCGCCTCTACGAGCAGTACTTC.

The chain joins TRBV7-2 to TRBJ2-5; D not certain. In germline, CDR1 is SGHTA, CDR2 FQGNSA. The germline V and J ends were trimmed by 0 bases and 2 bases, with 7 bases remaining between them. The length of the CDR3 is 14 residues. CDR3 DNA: TGTGCCAGCAGCTTAGCCTTGGGGCAAGAGACCCAGTACTTC. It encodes CASSLALGQETQYF.

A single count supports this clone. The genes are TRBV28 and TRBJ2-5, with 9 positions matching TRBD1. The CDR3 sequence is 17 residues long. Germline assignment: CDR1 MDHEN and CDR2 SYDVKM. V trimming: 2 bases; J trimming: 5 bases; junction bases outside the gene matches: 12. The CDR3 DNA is TGTGCCAGCAGTTTACTCCACGGACAGGGGTTAGGGGAGACCCAGTACTTC. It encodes CASSLLHGQGLGETQYF.

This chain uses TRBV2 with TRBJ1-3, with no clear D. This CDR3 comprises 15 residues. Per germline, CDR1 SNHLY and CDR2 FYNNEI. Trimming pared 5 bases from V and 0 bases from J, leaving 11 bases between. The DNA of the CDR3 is TGTGCCAGCAGTCTTTCTCGGAACTCTGGAAACACCATATATTTT. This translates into CASSLSRNSGNTIYF. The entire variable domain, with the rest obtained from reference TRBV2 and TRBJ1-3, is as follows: EPEVTQTPSHQVTQMGQEVILRCVPISNHLYFYWYRQILGQKVEFLVSFYNNEISEKSEIFDDQFSVERPDGSNFTLKIRSTKLEDSAMYFCASSLSRNSGNTIYFGEGSWLTVV.